The following is a T cell receptor beta chain sequence with its context. Which antigen it targets is not known. No base quality values were provided; no much bigger clone lies one nucleotide off. Using the deep immunoSEQ assay, TCR CDR3 regions were amplified from genomic DNA by multiplex PCR. Extracted genomic DNA from each cell subset was spread evenly across all wells of several immunoSEQ 96-well plates, with each plate serving as a replicate. For sorted subsets, approximately 190 ng genomic DNA, equal to 30,000 or so T cell genomes, was loaded into each replicate PCR. Purified libraries were measured with a Qubit 3.0 fluorometer, size-checked on a Bioanalyzer 2100, and measured again with the KAPA Library Quantification kit. A separate single-read 150-cycle Illumina NextSeq 550 flow cell was used to sequence each immunoSEQ 96-well plate. Turning to the authors' computational methods: Because the immunoSEQ output included only junctional sequences and no quality scores, the filtering could not be the same as the filtering used for full-length reads. Sequences were annotated with PyIR, a Python wrapper for IgBLAST v1.9, using IMGT germline references to assign V/J genes and CDR3. Reads with weak V/J assignments (E-value above 1e-6), missing CDR3, stop codons, out-of-frame junctions, or ambiguous translated residues were removed. V3J clonotypes were defined as sequences sharing an identical inferred V gene, J gene, and CDR3 amino acid sequence. The percentage overlap between two repertoires was calculated by dividing the number of shared unique clonotypes by the size of the smaller repertoire. Repertoire richness was assessed with RTK rarefaction, the Chao1 estimator, and Recon v2.1 estimates of unobserved clonotypes. Generation probabilities for all TCRbeta clonotypes obtained by the gDNA method from a handful of donors were computed using OLGA. Held by TCRdb, this immuneACCESS table contains in-frame sequences only and omits some clones. Under half of the omission traces to an unresolved V gene where checked; the cause of the rest is unknown. The DNA was the basis for D and trimming; V, J and clone size are from that table. In this sample the table shows roughly 2.5 million clones, about 92% of which occur a single time. The ten largest make up roughly 0.14% of the sample.

These data belong to a study of shared clonotypes between healthy human individuals (dated by TCRdb to 2019 to 2021). Some background on the complete study: A few men and two women, aged 18 to 49 years, made up the cohort. For each donor, CD4 naive and CD4 memory were each run on three plates, CD8 naive on two plates, and CD8 memory on one plate. The study deeply sequenced blood TCR repertoires of 5 or 6 healthy adults to estimate repertoire size and the extent of clonotype sharing between individuals. To increase sequencing depth and limit assay-specific biases, TCR repertoire library preparation and sequencing were carried out by different laboratories using diverse techniques. Each donor's leukapheresis produced roughly between roughly 0.85 and 9.5 billion PBMCs.

Study-wide conclusions, independent of this receptor: Even with the large sequencing depth, rarefaction of the sorted-subset datasets indicated that sequencing was incomplete. Pairwise subsampling led to the expectation that sequencing depth would affect the degree of clonotype sharing among donors. Compared with non-shared clonotypes, the clonotypes found in all four sorted-subset donors had higher generation probabilities. Because the study included only a small number of donors, the genetic and exposure-history diversity represented was limited. Sharing across four donors was observed for roughly 5% of naive CD4, under 4% of naive CD8, 2% to 2.5% of memory CD4, and 0.4% of memory CD8 clonotypes. Larger estimated clonotype richness was generally found for naive subsets than for memory subsets. Only blood was sampled, and tissue TCR repertoires likely differ from those in blood.

The CDR1 and CDR2 encoded by the germline V gene are MRHNA and SNTAGT. V is pared back by 7 bases and J by 5 bases, with 20 bases lying between the germline termini. The CDR3, cysteine through phenylalanine, is 15 amino acids long. Here the CDR3 DNA is all that survives: 45 bases in frame from base 1. The donors were healthy, HIV-negative adults who had no recently reported acute infections or vaccinations. All donors were Caucasian adults living in Nashville, Tennessee, USA. Magnetic negative selection was used to enrich CD4+ T cells, after which naive cells were positively selected on CD45RA and the negative fraction became the memory subset. After blood collection by leukapheresis, PBMCs were isolated using Ficoll-Histopaque density gradient centrifugation and then cryopreserved in the vapor phase of liquid nitrogen. Analytical flow cytometry was used to check the purity and quantity of every magnetically sorted T cell population. From each sorted fraction, genomic DNA was isolated and quantified by UV absorbance on a Nanodrop 2000c.

The chain joins TRBV6-4 to TRBJ1-2, and perhaps TRBD1 as D gene, on 6 matching bases. The TCR originated in a man in his late teens or twenties in good health. Sequencing input: naive CD4+ T cells sorted from blood. The cell subset or site label of this sample denotes: CD45RA+ positively selected. The CDR3 sequence is CASTPEGDSRYGYTF. The nucleotide sequence is TGTGCCAGCACTCCTGAGGGGGATTCCCGATATGGCTACACCTTC.